The 21 T cell receptor beta chains below all came from one sample that was sequenced in a study of CD8+ T cells in alopecia areata. As the sequencing template, cDNA was produced by extracting RNA and reverse transcribing it. Data came from immunoSEQ multiplex PCR; TCRdb stores just in-frame clones and leaves some out. The sample holds about 150,000 clones, about 87% seen once. Sequences were derived from CD8+ T cells sorted from blood, sampled at week 0. The receptor set was obtained from a human donor with alopecia areata.

The chain has TRBV27 and TRBJ1-1, with D unclear. Trimming removed 0 bases at V and 4 bases at J, with 6 bases between. The CDR3 loop spans 13 amino acids. Germline values: CDR1 MNHEY, CDR2 SMNVEV (reference sequence). CDR3 protein: CASSLSSPTEAFF. CDR3 nucleotides: TGTGCCAGCAGTTTATCGTCCCCCACTGAAGCTTTCTTT.

V gene TRBV29-1 combines with J gene TRBJ2-7, with D tentatively TRBD2 (6 bases). The length of the CDR3 is 14 residues. Germline loops: CDR1 SQVTM, CDR2 ANQGSEA. Trimming shortened V by 6 bases and J by 6 bases, and 21 bases separated the two germline ends. The CDR3: CSVTPGLFLSEQYF. The CDR3 DNA reads TGCAGCGTCACCCCGGGACTGTTCCTGAGCGAGCAGTACTTC.

The J gene is TRBJ2-1, the V gene TRBV7-3; D perhaps matches TRBD1 (6 bases). The CDR3 spans 17 residues. The germline V and J ends were trimmed by 5 bases and 0 bases, with 17 bases remaining between them. Germline CDR1 reads SGHTA; CDR2 reads FQGTGA. The CDR3 nucleotides are TGTGCCAGCAGCGACCCAGGGGTCCCCCTCTCCTACAATGAGCAGTTCTTC. Its protein product is CASSDPGVPLSYNEQFF.

The CDR3 loop is CASSLESVAHGYTF. The CDR3 DNA follows: TGTGCCAGCAGCTTAGAATCCGTGGCACATGGCTACACCTTC. V and J are TRBV7-9 and TRBJ1-2; D not resolved. Deletions cut 1 base from V and 6 bases from J, with 12 bases between. The germline V gene encodes CDR1 SEHNR and CDR2 FQNEAQ (reference sequence). The CDR3 contains 14 residues.

This clone was detected once. The V gene is TRBV29-1, the J gene TRBJ2-3; D uncertain. V was pared by 7 bases and J by 0 bases, with 11 bases between. The CDR3 consists of 13 residues. Germline loops: CDR1 SQVTM, CDR2 ANQGSEA. The CDR3 sequence is CSAQETSTDTQYF. The CDR3 DNA follows: TGCAGCGCTCAGGAGACTAGCACAGATACGCAGTATTTT.

This chain uses TRBV14 with TRBJ1-1; D may be TRBD1 (5 bases). This CDR3 has 15 amino acids. The germline CDR1 and CDR2 sequences are SGHDN and FVKESK. V was cut by 1 base and J by 0 bases, with 9 bases left in between. Written as DNA, the CDR3 is TGTGCCAGCAGCCAAGTCGAGGGGTTGAACACTGAAGCTTTCTTT. Protein product: CASSQVEGLNTEAFF.

The chain couples TRBV6-6 to TRBJ2-2, with D unclear. V was clipped by 2 bases and J by 3 bases, with 10 bases between them. From germline, CDR1 is MNHNY and CDR2 SVGAGI (reference sequence). The CDR3 sequence is 15 residues long. The CDR3 region is CASSYPDPHTGELFF. Written as DNA, the CDR3 is TGTGCCAGCAGTTACCCGGACCCCCACACCGGGGAGCTGTTTTTT.

The chain couples TRBV6-1 to TRBJ1-2, with D maybe TRBD1 (5 bases). Germline V lookup: CDR1 MNHNS, CDR2 SASEGT. Trimming pared 7 bases from V and 2 bases from J, leaving 11 bases between. CDR3 size: 13 residues. The CDR3 reads CASMGRVNYGYTF. For the CDR3, the DNA is TGTGCCAGCATGGGACGGGTAAACTATGGCTACACCTTC.

The chain couples TRBV11-1 to TRBJ2-1; the D gene is possibly TRBD1 (6 bases). The CDR3 is 16 amino acids. Germline CDR1 SGHAT, CDR2 FQDESV (reference sequence). Trimming shortened V by 3 bases and J by 7 bases, and 19 bases separated the two germline ends. CDR3 residues: CASSFPEGRGRNEQFF. CDR3 DNA: TGTGCCAGCAGCTTTCCCGAGGGCAGGGGACGGAATGAGCAGTTCTTC.

The gene calls are TRBV10-3 and TRBJ1-2; D ambiguous. CDR3 size: 13 residues. V lost 3 bases to trimming and J lost 8 bases, with 13 bases between them. Germline CDR1 ENHRY, CDR2 SYGVKD. The CDR3 loop is CAISDERTLGYTF. CDR3 nucleotide sequence: TGTGCCATCAGTGACGAGCGAACCTTGGGCTACACCTTC.

The genes are TRBV5-1 and TRBJ1-1; 7 bases agree with TRBD1. Trimming removed 7 bases from V and 3 bases from J; junction bases left unmatched: 9. The CDR3 is 14 amino acids. CDR1 is SGHRS and CDR2 is YFSETQ in the germline V gene. The CDR3 bases are TGCGCCAGCGCGTCTGGACAGGCAGACACTGAAGCTTTCTTT. Translation: CASASGQADTEAFF.

This clone was picked up one time. The rearrangement joins TRBV27 to TRBJ2-7, with D possibly TRBD1 on 5 matching bases. CDR1 is MNHEY and CDR2 is SMNVEV in the germline V gene (reference sequence). The CDR3 has 13 residues. The ends were cut back, 3 bases at V and 3 bases at J, with 9 bases in the middle. CDR3 nucleotides: TGTGCCAGCAGTTTCCAGGGCCGCTACGAGCAGTACTTC. Translating it yields CASSFQGRYEQYF.

The chain links TRBV10-3 to TRBJ2-1; 8 positions match TRBD1. Unmatched junction bases numbered 7, after V lost 6 bases and J lost 6 bases. In germline, CDR1 is ENHRY, CDR2 SYGVKD. This CDR3 region has 14 residues. CDR3 DNA: TGTGCCATCAGCCCGGGACAGGAAGTCAATGAGCAGTTCTTC. It translates to CAISPGQEVNEQFF.

The chain recombines TRBV13 with TRBJ1-6; D gene unclear. Between the trimmed V and J ends, which lost 0 bases and 5 bases, there was a span of 11 bases. Germline V lookup: CDR1 PRHDT, CDR2 FYEKMQ (reference sequence). The CDR3 length is 16 residues. The CDR3 region is CASSLGDRWNNSPLHF. The DNA for the CDR3 is TGTGCCAGCAGCTTAGGCGACCGATGGAATAATTCACCCCTCCACTTT.

The chain has TRBV5-4 and TRBJ2-7, with 9 bases lining up with TRBD1. Germline CDR1 SGHNT, CDR2 YYREEE (reference sequence). J was trimmed by 0 bases and V by 4 bases; bases with no gene match: 8. CDR3 length equals 16 residues. CDR3 coding DNA: TGTGCCAGCAGCCCCTCGGGGACAGGGAACTCCTACGAGCAGTACTTC. Translation gives CASSPSGTGNSYEQYF.

This clone has only one observation. The chain recombines TRBV7-9 with TRBJ2-7, with D unclear. Trimming took off 2 bases at V and 1 base at J, with 6 bases between the two ends. The CDR3 has 13 residues. Germline V gene lookup returns CDR1 SEHNR and CDR2 FQNEAQ (reference sequence). CDR3 DNA sequence: TGTGCCAGCAGCTTATGGACGTCCTACGAGCAGTACTTC. Its translation: CASSLWTSYEQYF.

V and J are TRBV5-1 and TRBJ1-1, with no clear D. Germline V CDR1 and CDR2: SGHRS, YFSETQ. Trimming cost V 3 bases and J 7 bases, with 13 bases left between them. This CDR3 is built from 13 residues. This chain's CDR3 is CASSWRSGDEAFF. In DNA, the CDR3 is TGCGCCAGCAGCTGGAGGTCGGGTGATGAAGCTTTCTTT.

V usage is TRBV5-1 and J usage is TRBJ2-2; 9 bases map to TRBD2. V trimming: 3 bases; J trimming: 3 bases; junction bases outside the gene matches: 6. The CDR3 runs 16 residues. CDR1 and CDR2 (germline): SGHRS, YFSETQ. The CDR3, as DNA: TGCGCCAGCAGCTCTTTAGCGGGGGCCGACACCGGGGAGCTGTTTTTT. Encoded protein: CASSSLAGADTGELFF. Full variable domain (missing parts from reference TRBV5-1 and TRBJ2-2): KAGVTQTPRYLIKTRGQQVTLSCSPISGHRSVSWYQQTPGQGLQFLFEYFSETQRNKGNFPGRFSGRQFSNSRSEMNVSTLELGDSALYLCASSSLAGADTGELFFGEGSRLTVL.

The gene calls are TRBV5-4 and TRBJ2-1; the match to TRBD1 covers 10 bases. CDR3 length equals 13 residues. CDR1 and CDR2 (germline): SGHNT, YYREEE (reference sequence). Trimming removed 3 bases from V and 6 bases from J; junction bases left unmatched: 0. The DNA of the CDR3 is TGTGCCAGCAGCTGGGACAGGGGCAATGAGCAGTTCTTC. Translating it yields CASSWDRGNEQFF.

This chain uses TRBV29-1 with TRBJ2-7; D gene uncertain. Trimming took 4 bases from V and 0 from J, leaving 7 bases between them. Germline values: CDR1 SQVTM, CDR2 ANQGSEA. The CDR3 is made up of 12 amino acids. The CDR3 protein is CSVGGNSYEQYF. CDR3 sequence (DNA): TGCAGCGTTGGGGGTAACTCCTACGAGCAGTACTTC.

The genes are TRBV7-8 and TRBJ2-7; the D gene is possibly TRBD1 (5 bases). Germline lookup yields CDR1 SGHVS and CDR2 FQNEAQ. The V and J ends lost 5 bases and 1 base respectively, with 12 bases between them. CDR3 size: 14 residues. CDR3 amino acids: CASSNLAGSYEQYF. CDR3 sequence (DNA): TGTGCCAGCAGCAATTTGGCAGGGTCCTACGAGCAGTACTTC.